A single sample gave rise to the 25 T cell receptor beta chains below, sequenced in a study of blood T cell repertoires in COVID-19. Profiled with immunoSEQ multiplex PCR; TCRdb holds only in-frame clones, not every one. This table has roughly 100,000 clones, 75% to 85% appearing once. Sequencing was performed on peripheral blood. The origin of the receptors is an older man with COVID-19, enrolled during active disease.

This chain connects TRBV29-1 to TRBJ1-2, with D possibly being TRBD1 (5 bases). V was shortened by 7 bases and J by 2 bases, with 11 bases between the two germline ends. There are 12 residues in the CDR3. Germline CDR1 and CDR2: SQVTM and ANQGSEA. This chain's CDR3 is CSADQGNYGYTF. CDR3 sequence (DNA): TGCAGCGCGGACCAGGGAAACTATGGCTACACCTTC.

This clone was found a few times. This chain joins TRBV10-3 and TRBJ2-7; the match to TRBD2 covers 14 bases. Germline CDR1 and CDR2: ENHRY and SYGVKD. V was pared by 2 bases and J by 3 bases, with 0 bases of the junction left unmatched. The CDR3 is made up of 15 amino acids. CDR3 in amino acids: CAISEGLAGGYEQYF. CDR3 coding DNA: TGTGCCATCAGTGAGGGACTAGCGGGGGGCTACGAGCAGTACTTC.

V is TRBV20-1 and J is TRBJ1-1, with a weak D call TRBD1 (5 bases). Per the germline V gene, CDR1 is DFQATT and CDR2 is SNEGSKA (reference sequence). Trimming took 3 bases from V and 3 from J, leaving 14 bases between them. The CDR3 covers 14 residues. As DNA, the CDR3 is TGCAGTGCTAGTTGGGCCGGGGGTGACACTGAAGCTTTCTTT. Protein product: CSASWAGGDTEAFF.

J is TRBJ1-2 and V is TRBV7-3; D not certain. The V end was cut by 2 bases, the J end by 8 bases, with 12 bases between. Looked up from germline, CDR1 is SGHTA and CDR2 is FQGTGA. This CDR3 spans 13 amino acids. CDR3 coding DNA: TGTGCCAGCAGCTTACAAGCGGGTGTCGGCTACACCTTC. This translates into CASSLQAGVGYTF.

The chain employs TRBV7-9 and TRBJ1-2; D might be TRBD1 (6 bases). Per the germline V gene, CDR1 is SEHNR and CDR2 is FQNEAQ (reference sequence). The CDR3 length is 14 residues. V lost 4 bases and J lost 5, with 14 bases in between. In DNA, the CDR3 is TGTGCCAGCAGCTCAGGGGCACAGGGATATGGCTACACCTTC. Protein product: CASSSGAQGYGYTF.

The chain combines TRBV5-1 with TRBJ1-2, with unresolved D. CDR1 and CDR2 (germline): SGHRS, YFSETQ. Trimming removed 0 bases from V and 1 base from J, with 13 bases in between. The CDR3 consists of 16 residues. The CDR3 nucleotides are TGCGCCAGCAGCTTGGGCGTGGCGGATCGTAACTATGGCTACACCTTC. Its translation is CASSLGVADRNYGYTF. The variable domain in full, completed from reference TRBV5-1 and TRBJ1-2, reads KAGVTQTPRYLIKTRGQQVTLSCSPISGHRSVSWYQQTPGQGLQFLFEYFSETQRNKGNFPGRFSGRQFSNSRSEMNVSTLELGDSALYLCASSLGVADRNYGYTFGSGTRLTVV.

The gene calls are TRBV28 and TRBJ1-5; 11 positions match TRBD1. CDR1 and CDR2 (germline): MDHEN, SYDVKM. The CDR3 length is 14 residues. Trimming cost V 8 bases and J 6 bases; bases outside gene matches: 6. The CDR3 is CASRGQGGGQPQHF. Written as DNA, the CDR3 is TGTGCCAGCCGGGGACAGGGGGGGGGTCAGCCCCAGCATTTT.

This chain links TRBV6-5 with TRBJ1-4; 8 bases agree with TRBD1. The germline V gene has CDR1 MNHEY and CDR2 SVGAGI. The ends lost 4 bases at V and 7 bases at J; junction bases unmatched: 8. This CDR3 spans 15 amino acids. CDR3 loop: CASSSRQGRREKLFF. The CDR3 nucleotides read TGTGCCAGCAGTTCCCGACAGGGGAGGCGTGAAAAACTGTTTTTT.

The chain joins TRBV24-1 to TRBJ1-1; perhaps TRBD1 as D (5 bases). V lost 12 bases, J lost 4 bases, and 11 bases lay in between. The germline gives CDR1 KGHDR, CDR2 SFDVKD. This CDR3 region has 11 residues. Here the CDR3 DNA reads TGTGCCTCCCCCAGGGTCACTGAAGCTTTCTTT. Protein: CASPRVTEAFF.

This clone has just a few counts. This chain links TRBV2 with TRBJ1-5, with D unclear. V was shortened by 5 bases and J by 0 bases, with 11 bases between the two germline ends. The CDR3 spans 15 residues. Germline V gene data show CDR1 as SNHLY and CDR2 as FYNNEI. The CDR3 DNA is TGTGCCAGCAGTCTAGAGCTTTCTAGCAATCAGCCCCAGCATTTT. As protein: CASSLELSSNQPQHF.

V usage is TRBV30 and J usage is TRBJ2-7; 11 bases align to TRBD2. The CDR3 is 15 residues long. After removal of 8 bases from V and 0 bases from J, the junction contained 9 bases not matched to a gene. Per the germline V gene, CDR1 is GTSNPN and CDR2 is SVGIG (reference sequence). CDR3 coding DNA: TGTGCCACACACCCTAGCGGGAGGAGCTCCTACGAGCAGTACTTC. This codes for CATHPSGRSSYEQYF.

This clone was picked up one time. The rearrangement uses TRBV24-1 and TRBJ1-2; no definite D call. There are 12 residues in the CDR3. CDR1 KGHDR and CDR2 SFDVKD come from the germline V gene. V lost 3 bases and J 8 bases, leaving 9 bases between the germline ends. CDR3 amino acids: CATSDTAGGYTF. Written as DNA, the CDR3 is TGTGCCACCAGTGATACCGCGGGCGGCTACACCTTC.

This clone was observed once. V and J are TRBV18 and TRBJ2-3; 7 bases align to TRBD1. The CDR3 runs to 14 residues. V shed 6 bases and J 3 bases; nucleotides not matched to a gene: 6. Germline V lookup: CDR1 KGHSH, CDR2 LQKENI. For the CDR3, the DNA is TGTGCCAGCTCGAGGGGGCTAGGTACAGATACGCAGTATTTT. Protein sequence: CASSRGLGTDTQYF.

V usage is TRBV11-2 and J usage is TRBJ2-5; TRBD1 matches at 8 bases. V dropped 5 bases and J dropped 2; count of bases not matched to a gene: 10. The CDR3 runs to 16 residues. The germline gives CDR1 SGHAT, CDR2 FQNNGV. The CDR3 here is CASSLRGTGSQETQYF. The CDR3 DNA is TGTGCCAGCAGCCTTCGTGGGACAGGTTCTCAAGAGACCCAGTACTTC. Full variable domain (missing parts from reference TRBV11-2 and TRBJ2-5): EAGVAQSPRYKIIEKRQSVAFWCNPISGHATLYWYQQILGQGPKLLIQFQNNGVVDDSQLPKDRFSAERLKGVDSTLKIQPAKLEDSAVYLCASSLRGTGSQETQYFGPGTRLLVL.

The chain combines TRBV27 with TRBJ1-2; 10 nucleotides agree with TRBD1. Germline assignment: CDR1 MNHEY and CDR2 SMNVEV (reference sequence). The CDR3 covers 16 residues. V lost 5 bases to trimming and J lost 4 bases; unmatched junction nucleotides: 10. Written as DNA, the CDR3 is TGTGCCAGCAGTGCCCCATCGACAGGGGGCTTCTATGGCTACACCTTC. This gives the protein CASSAPSTGGFYGYTF.

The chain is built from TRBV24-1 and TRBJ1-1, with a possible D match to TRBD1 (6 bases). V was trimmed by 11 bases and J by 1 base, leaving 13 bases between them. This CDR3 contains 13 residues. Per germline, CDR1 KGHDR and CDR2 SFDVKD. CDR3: CASGGGGNTEAFF. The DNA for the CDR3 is TGTGCCAGCGGGGGGGGCGGGAACACTGAAGCTTTCTTT.

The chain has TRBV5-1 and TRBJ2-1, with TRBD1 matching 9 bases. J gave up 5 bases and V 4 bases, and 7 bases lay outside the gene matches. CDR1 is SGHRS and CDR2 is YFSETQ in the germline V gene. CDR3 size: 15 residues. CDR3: CASSRDRAEDNEQFF. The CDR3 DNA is TGCGCCAGCAGCCGGGACAGGGCCGAGGACAATGAGCAGTTCTTC.

CDR3 residues: CASSFDKFNEQYF. The DNA for the CDR3 is TGTGCCAGCAGCTTCGACAAGTTCAACGAGCAGTACTTC. The chain joins TRBV5-8 to TRBJ2-7, with D hard to call. This CDR3 region has 13 residues. CDR1 is SGHTS, CDR2 YDEGEE, per germline. Trimming pared 2 bases from V and 5 bases from J, leaving 11 bases between.

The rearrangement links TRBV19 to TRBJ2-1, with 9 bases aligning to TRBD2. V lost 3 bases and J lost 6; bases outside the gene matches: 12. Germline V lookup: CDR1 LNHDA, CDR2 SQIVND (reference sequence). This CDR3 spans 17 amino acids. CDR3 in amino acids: CASSIRRASGVINEQFF. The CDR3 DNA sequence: TGTGCCAGTAGTATTCGCCGGGCTAGCGGGGTGATCAATGAGCAGTTCTTC.

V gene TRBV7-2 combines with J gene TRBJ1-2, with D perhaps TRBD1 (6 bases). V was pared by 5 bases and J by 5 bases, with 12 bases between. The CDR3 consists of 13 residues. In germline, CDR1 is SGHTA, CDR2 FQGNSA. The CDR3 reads CASSVDRFYGYTF. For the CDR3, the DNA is TGTGCCAGCAGCGTGGACAGATTTTATGGCTACACCTTC.

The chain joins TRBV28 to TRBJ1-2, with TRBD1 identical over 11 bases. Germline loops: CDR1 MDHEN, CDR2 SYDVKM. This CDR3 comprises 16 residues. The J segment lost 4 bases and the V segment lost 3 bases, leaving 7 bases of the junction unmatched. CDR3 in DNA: TGTGCCAGCAGTTTCTATGTAGGGACAGGGGGCTATGGCTACACCTTC. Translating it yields CASSFYVGTGGYGYTF.

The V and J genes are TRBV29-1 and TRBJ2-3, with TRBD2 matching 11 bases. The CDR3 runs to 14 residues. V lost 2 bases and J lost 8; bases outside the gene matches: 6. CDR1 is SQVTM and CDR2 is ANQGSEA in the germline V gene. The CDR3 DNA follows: TGCAGCGTTGAACGTCTAGCGGGGGGTGCTACGCAGTATTTT. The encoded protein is CSVERLAGGATQYF.

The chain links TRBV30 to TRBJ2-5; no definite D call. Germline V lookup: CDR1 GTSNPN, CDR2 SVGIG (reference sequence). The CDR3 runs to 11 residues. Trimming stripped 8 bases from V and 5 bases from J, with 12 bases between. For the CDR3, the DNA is TGTGCCCGGGTCCTCCTCGAGACCCAGTACTTC. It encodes CARVLLETQYF.

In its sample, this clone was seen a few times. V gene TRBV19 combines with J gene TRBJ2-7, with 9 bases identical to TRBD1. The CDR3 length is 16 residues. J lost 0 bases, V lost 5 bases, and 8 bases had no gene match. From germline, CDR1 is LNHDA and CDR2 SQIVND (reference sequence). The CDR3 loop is CASSRQGQGSSYEQYF. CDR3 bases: TGTGCCAGTAGTCGGCAAGGACAGGGGAGCTCCTACGAGCAGTACTTC. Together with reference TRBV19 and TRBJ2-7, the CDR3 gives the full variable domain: DGGITQSPKYLFRKEGQNVTLSCEQNLNHDAMYWYRQDPGQGLRLIYYSQIVNDFQKGDIAEGYSVSREKKESFPLTVTSAQKNPTAFYLCASSRQGQGSSYEQYFGPGTRLTVT.

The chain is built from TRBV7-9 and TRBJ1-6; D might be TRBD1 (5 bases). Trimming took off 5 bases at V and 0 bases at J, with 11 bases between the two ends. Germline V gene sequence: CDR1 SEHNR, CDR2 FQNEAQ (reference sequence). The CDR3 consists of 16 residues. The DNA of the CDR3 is TGTGCCAGCAGCGGGGACTCCTTCTCCTATAATTCACCCCTCCACTTT. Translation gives CASSGDSFSYNSPLHF.